What follows describes a single T cell receptor (beta chain). Its specific antigen is unknown. No clone much larger than this one lies a single base away; base qualities are absent. This sample was taken from a study of T cells in localized non-small cell lung cancer (TCRdb year 2020). At the level of the whole study: T cell repertoires of 200 to 250 early-stage NSCLC patients were analyzed, with tumors being compared against uninvolved tumor-adjacent lungs. The mean age of the NSCLC patients was roughly 70 years, with 120 to 150 men and around 100 women. The cohort was made up of some 240 treatment-naive NSCLC patients whose localized lung tumors had been resected. The investigation overall reported the following: Because multi-region tumor sequencing was not done, intratumor heterogeneity could not be ruled out. Because of the exploratory design, TCR variables were selected using unadjusted p-values without false-discovery rate correction. A median of around 57 of the top 100 tumor clones turned up in the paired uninvolved adjacent lung, and 25 to 30 of those clones also ranked among the top 100 of that same adjacent lung. Uninvolved tumor-adjacent lung showed the highest T cell clonality, higher than tumor, which suggests more focused antigenic responses in the uninvolved tumor-adjacent lung. Longer overall survival was associated with higher blood T cell density, whereas shorter survival was associated with higher adjacent-lung clonality.

At diagnosis, tumor, uninvolved tumor-adjacent lung and peripheral blood were collected and then preserved as a mix of FFPE and fresh-frozen material. For TCR repertoire profiling, blood samples were analyzed as peripheral blood mononuclear cells. The immunoSEQ Assay was used to sequence TCR beta CDR3 regions from DNA. The authors' pipeline ran thus. To compute T cell density, TCR beta template counts were normalized to usable DNA, which was estimated by amplifying housekeeping genes. Richness was estimated with the preseqR package, extrapolating to 400,000 templates for PBMC samples and 120,000 templates for tissue samples. Clonality was defined as one minus Pielou's evenness. Tissue-enriched TCRs were identified by differential abundance testing using productive amino-acid clonotypes, minimum total count 5 and alpha 0.1. The Jaccard Index and the Morisita Overlap Index were used to quantify repertoire overlap between compartments. TCR beta CDR3s were clustered by GLIPH together with public tetramer-defined viral CDR3s, and at least three viral sequences plus V-gene enrichment were required for viral motifs. This immuneACCESS table, as held by TCRdb, lists in-frame sequences with V and J called but not all clones. Of the missing ones, under half trace to an unresolved V gene in checked studies; the others have no known cause. Clone size and V and J calls were adopted from that table, with D and trimming inferred from the DNA. The sample table shows 53,000 or so clones, and approximately 88% are seen once. The ten top clones hold approximately 18% of the sample.

The specimen was peripheral blood mononuclear cells, collected before any cancer treatment. The clonotype comes from a man aged 35-69 years with stage III lung adenocarcinoma.

The CDR3 amino acid sequence is: CASSRRGWGGAYNEQFF. DNA sequence: TGTGCCAGCAGTCGTCGGGGTTGGGGTGGGGCCTACAATGAGCAGTTCTTC. Here the chain combines TRBV25-1 and TRBJ2-1, with TRBD2 as a weak D call on 5 bases. From the cysteine up to the phenylalanine, the CDR3 has a length of 17 residues. The CDR3 DNA has 51 bases and is translated from base 1. For CDR1 and CDR2, the germline V gene lists MGHDK and SYGVNS. V and J are truncated by 5 bases and 2 bases respectively, leaving an intervening sequence of 19 bases. The entire variable domain, with the stretches around the CDR3 drawn from the reference TRBV25-1 and TRBJ2-1 proteins, is EADIYQTPRYLVIGTGKKITLECSQTMGHDKMYWYQQDPGMELHLIHYSYGVNSTEKGDLSSESTVSRIRTEHFPLTLESARPSHTSQYLCASSRRGWGGAYNEQFFGPGTRLTVL.